This TCR beta chain was captured by sequencing in a study of early T cells in non-severe SARS-CoV-2 infection. TCRdb re-analysed the 5' RACE reads in MiXCR, keeping a single row per CDR3 protein. The sample consists of 85,000 to 100,000 distinct CDR3 sequences, approximately 17% of them appearing once. The trim removed 6 bases at V and 1 base at J, leaving 3 bases unmatched. The V gene's germline CDR1 is SGHAT and CDR2 FQNNGV. The CDR3 has 16 residues. This clonotype was found once. This TCR came from an adult who was a healthcare worker with PCR-confirmed SARS-CoV-2 infection or an uninfected control (not recorded which). The chain recombines TRBV11-2 with TRBJ2-1; 13 bases agree with TRBD2. The sample comprised whole blood. The CDR3 coding sequence is TGTGCCAGCAGGCTGACTAGCGGGAGGTCCTACAATGAGCAGTTCTTC. Translation gives CASRLTSGRSYNEQFF.